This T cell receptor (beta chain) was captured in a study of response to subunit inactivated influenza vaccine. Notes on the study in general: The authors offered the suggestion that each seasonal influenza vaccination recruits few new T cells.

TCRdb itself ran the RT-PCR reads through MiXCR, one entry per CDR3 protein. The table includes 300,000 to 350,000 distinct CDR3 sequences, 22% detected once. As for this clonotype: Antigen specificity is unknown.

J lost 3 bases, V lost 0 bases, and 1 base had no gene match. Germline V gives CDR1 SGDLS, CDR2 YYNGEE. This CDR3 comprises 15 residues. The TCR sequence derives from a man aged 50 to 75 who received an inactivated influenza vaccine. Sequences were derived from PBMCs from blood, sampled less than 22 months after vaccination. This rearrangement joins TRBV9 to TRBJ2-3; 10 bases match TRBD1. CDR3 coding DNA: TGTGCCAGCAGCGTAGGGGGACAGGGGACAGATACGCAGTATTTT. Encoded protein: CASSVGGQGTDTQYF.